This TCR beta chain comes out of a study of monozygotic twins with inflammatory bowel disease (dated 2019 in TCRdb). Notes on the research overall: The complete study included about 28 monozygotic twin pairs: 19 IBD-discordant Danish pairs and nine German pairs, of which four were IBD-concordant and five were IBD-discordant. Within discordant pairs, disease-associated traits were sought mainly by comparing IBD patients with their genetically identical healthy co-twins. Each individual had, on average, about 151 000 unique TCRalpha sequences and 181 000 unique TCRbeta sequences available for analysis.

As concerns this clonotype: Its antigen is unknown.

Findings and caveats that apply to the study as a whole: No single strong signal or clonotype linked to IBD turned up in the results, so the idea that one exists was not supported. Repertoire similarity did not differ between concordant and discordant twins, which could be due to limited statistical power. Differing immunosuppressive treatments among patients may have added background noise and inter-individual variability to the repertoires. A decrease in TCRbeta repertoire diversity, as measured by inverse Simpson index, was observed in IBD patients compared with their healthy co-twins. IBD patients shared fewer clonotypes with other individuals than healthy twins did, most markedly in patients showing signs of disease activity. Different T cell subtypes could not be distinguished in the analysis.

From each donor, an approximately 2.7 ml peripheral blood sample was collected into PAXgene tubes and kept at -80 degrees C. Without T cell sorting, total RNA was isolated from whole blood using the PAXgene blood miRNA kit on an automated QIAcube. Peripheral blood from monozygotic twin pairs concordant or discordant for inflammatory bowel disease was subjected to deep TCRalpha and TCRbeta repertoire profiling with unique molecular barcoding. Smoking habits were recorded for all twin pairs, and each individual was classified as a current, former or never smoker. Per the germline V gene, SGHTA is the CDR1 and FQGNSA is the CDR2. From the cysteine up to the phenylalanine, the CDR3 has a length of 15 residues. The protein alone is recorded here. The method behind the library was 5' RACE. For each TCR library, roughly 3,600 ng of total RNA was used. cDNA was synthesized with SMARTScribe reverse transcriptase in eight separate reactions per sample. Unique molecular identifiers containing a 6-nucleotide sample barcode were introduced through template switching during cDNA synthesis. TCRalpha and TCRbeta cDNA was amplified in two nested PCRs of about 17 and 10 cycles, and bead purification was carried out after each PCR. Before amplification, the cDNA was treated with uracil DNA-glycosylase and purified using the QIAquick PCR purification kit. The second PCR was the step at which Illumina TruSeq-compatible adapters and sample-specific barcodes were added. TapeStation and Qubit were used to check library quality and concentration, and 5 to 6.5 ng of each library was pooled. Sequencing of pooled libraries was carried out on an Illumina HiSeq2500 single-index Rapid Run using 2 x 100 bp reads and custom sequencing primers. The original pipeline was this. PCR and sequencing errors were corrected by UMI-based consensus assembly using MiGEC version 1.2.6. MiXCR version 2.1.1 was used to carry out V(D)J alignment, clonotype assembly and CDR3 extraction. Gene usage, clonotype sharing and MAIT/NKT TCR abundance were normalised by analysing the top 1000, 10 000 and 20 000 clonotypes per sample. After downsampling to 27 000 UMIs, diversity was calculated as the inverse Simpson index using the vegan R package. Statistical testing used paired Mann-Whitney U tests on the discordant twin pairs and applied Benjamini-Hochberg correction for multiple testing. TCRdb reprocessed the sequencing reads and holds a single record per CDR3 protein sequence, with no DNA. None of the V and J calls come from the authors' own analysis; TCRdb made them. The sample has some 210,000 distinct CDR3 sequences on record. The top ten clones comprise 1.5% to 2% of the sample.

The rearranged segments are TRBV7-2 and TRBJ1-1; TCRdb gives TRBD1 as the D gene, but with no DNA this cannot be confirmed. Sequences were obtained from blood. This clonotype originated in a human donor with ulcerative colitis or Crohn's disease, or a healthy co-twin of an affected twin (not recorded which). The CDR3 amino acid sequence is: CASSSRQGADTEAFF.